This TCR beta chain was recovered during a study of blood T cell repertoires in COVID-19. Whole-study context: Italy, Spain and the United States were the sources of the convalescent and acute COVID-19 samples.

Individuals drawn from 20 to 25 US areas were roughly 18 to 100 years old. All recovered Cohort 3 donors got two negative PCRs, got clearance, or saw symptom resolution. Only in-frame clones appear in the TCRdb table, and some are missing; sequencing was by immunoSEQ multiplex PCR. Of 200,000 to 250,000 clones in the sample, around nine tenths are singletons; the top ten hold under 2.5%. Trimming stripped 4 bases from V and 3 bases from J, with 9 bases between. The CDR3 is made up of 13 amino acids. Germline CDR1 is SGHDN and CDR2 is FVKESK. This clone was counted once. The chain employs TRBV14 and TRBJ1-2; D unresolved. Sequenced sample: PBMCs or T cells enriched from blood (not recorded which). This TCR derives from a woman between 18 and 30 years old who had recovered from COVID-19. The CDR3: CASSPSRDYGYTF. The CDR3 DNA is TGTGCCAGCAGCCCATCGCGGGACTATGGCTACACCTTC.